This entry is about one T cell receptor beta chain. The sample originates from a study of OX40 agonist ivuxolimab in advanced cancers. Measured with immunoSEQ multiplex PCR; TCRdb has only the in-frame clones, and not every one. The data hold roughly 90,000 clones, with 87% observed a single time. Germline loops: CDR1 LNHNV, CDR2 YYDKDF (reference sequence). CDR3 length equals 13 residues. Trimming shortened V by 0 bases and J by 3 bases, and 6 bases separated the two germline ends. The material was CD4+ or CD8+ T cells sorted from blood, obtained in a trial of the OX40 agonist ivuxolimab. The source of this sequence is an adult with an advanced solid tumor such as melanoma, head and neck, liver or kidney cancer. The chain combines TRBV15 with TRBJ2-7, with a possible D match to TRBD1 (5 bases). DNA of the CDR3: TGTGCCACCAGCAGAGATAGGGGCTACGAGCAGTACTTC. Its translation: CATSRDRGYEQYF. The full variable domain, its missing parts supplied by reference TRBV15 and TRBJ2-7, is DAMVIQNPRYQVTQFGKPVTLSCSQTLNHNVMYWYQQKSSQAPKLLFHYYDKDFNNEADTPDNFQSRRPNTSFCFLDIRSPGLGDTAMYLCATSRDRGYEQYFGPGTRLTVT.